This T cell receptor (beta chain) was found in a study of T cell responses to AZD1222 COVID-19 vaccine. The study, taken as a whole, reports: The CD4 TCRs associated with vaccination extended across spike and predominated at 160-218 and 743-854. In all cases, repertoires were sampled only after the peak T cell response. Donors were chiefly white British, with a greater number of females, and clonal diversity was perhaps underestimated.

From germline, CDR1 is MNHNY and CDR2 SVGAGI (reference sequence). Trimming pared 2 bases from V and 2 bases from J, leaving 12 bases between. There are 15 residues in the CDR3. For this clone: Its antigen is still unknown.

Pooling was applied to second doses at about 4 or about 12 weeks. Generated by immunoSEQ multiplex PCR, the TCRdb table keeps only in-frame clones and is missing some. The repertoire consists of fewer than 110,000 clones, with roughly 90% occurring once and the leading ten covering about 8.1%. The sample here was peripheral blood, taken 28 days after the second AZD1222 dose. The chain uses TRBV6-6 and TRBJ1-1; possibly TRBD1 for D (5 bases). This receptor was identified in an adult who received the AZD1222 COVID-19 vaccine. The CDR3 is CASSYGAVGNTEAFF. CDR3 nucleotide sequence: TGTGCCAGCAGTTACGGGGCAGTGGGTAACACTGAAGCTTTCTTT.